The 24 T cell receptor beta chains reported below all come from one sample, sequenced in a study of cytomegalovirus exposure and HLA in healthy donors (dated by TCRdb to the late 2010s). The library was obtained by the immunoSEQ multiplex PCR assay. The immuneACCESS repertoire file appears here via TCRdb, limited to in-frame rearrangements. These files lack a portion of the clones; in checked studies, under half of the deficit traces to unresolved V genes, and the cause of the others is not known. The sample table lists 120,000 to 150,000 clones, approximately 87% of them with a count of one. Less than 3% of the sample is in the top ten clones. Sequenced: PBMCs. The receptor set was obtained from a young man in good health and CMV-seronegative.

V gene TRBV13 combines with J gene TRBJ1-1; weak D call: TRBD1 (6 bases). The V gene lost 5 bases and the J gene lost 5 bases, with 15 bases spanning the gap. The germline CDR1 and CDR2 sequences are PRHDT and FYEKMQ (reference sequence). This CDR3 is 14 amino acids long. Here the CDR3 DNA reads TGTGCCAGCAGCGAGGGCAGGGGTGGAACTGAAGCTTTCTTT. Translating it yields CASSEGRGGTEAFF.

This rearrangement joins TRBV29-1 to TRBJ2-3, with 8 positions matching TRBD1. This CDR3 has 13 amino acids. Trimming cost V 7 bases and J 9 bases; bases outside gene matches: 12. Looked up from germline, CDR1 is SQVTM and CDR2 is ANQGSEA. The CDR3 DNA is TGCAGCGGACAGGGGCGTGGGCTCGACACGCAGTATTTT. Its translation is CSGQGRGLDTQYF.

The chain uses TRBV30 and TRBJ1-1, with 10 bases fitting TRBD1. The V gene end was trimmed by 3 bases and the J gene end by 5 bases; junction bases not matched to a gene: 3. The CDR3 runs to 13 residues. Germline values: CDR1 GTSNPN, CDR2 SVGIG (reference sequence). CDR3 in DNA: TGTGCCTGGAGGGGGACAGGGGTAACTGAAGCTTTCTTT. Amino acid sequence: CAWRGTGVTEAFF.

This chain uses TRBV5-6 with TRBJ2-7; D might be TRBD2 (6 bases). The germline V gene encodes CDR1 SGHDT and CDR2 YYEEEE. V lost 5 bases and J lost 7, with 10 bases in between. This CDR3 spans 11 amino acids. CDR3: CASSQEGEQYF. The CDR3 DNA is TGTGCCAGCAGTCAGGAGGGGGAGCAGTACTTC.

This chain joins TRBV18 and TRBJ1-3; no definite D call. From germline, CDR1 is KGHSH and CDR2 LQKENI. The CDR3 loop spans 14 amino acids. V was pared by 0 bases and J by 8 bases, with 11 bases between. In DNA, the CDR3 is TGTGCCAGCTCACCACCGGGCCCCGGGGACACCATATATTTT. Translation gives CASSPPGPGDTIYF.

This clone came up many times. The junction shows a germline mismatch at one end, possibly a read error. The V gene is TRBV18, the J gene TRBJ1-2, with no clear D. Looked up from germline, CDR1 is KGHSH and CDR2 is LQKENI. This CDR3 spans 9 amino acids. CDR3 DNA: TGTGCCAGCTCACCCAGATGTCCCTTC. Translating it yields CASSPRCPF.

The chain employs TRBV10-3 and TRBJ2-5; 8 bases map to TRBD1. Germline CDR1 ENHRY, CDR2 SYGVKD. V lost 0 bases, J lost 5 bases, and 5 bases stayed unmatched. The CDR3 length is 15 residues. The CDR3 protein is CAISESTQGAETQYF. The CDR3 nucleotides read TGTGCCATCAGTGAGTCGACCCAGGGGGCCGAGACCCAGTACTTC.

The chain couples TRBV5-6 to TRBJ1-1, with D tentatively TRBD1 (5 bases). Germline V gene sequence: CDR1 SGHDT, CDR2 YYEEEE. V was shortened by 2 bases and J by 7 bases, with 12 bases between the two germline ends. The CDR3 runs to 13 residues. The CDR3 DNA reads as TGTGCCAGCAGCTTCGGGGGGTACTATGAAGCTTTCTTT. Protein: CASSFGGYYEAFF.

This sequence joins TRBV7-9 and TRBJ1-2, with 10 bases aligning to TRBD1. Germline assignment: CDR1 SEHNR and CDR2 FQNEAQ (reference sequence). CDR3 length: 15 amino acids. V was clipped by 5 bases and J by 4 bases; unmatched bases: 7. The CDR3 here is CASSLGQGTGYGYTF. Written as DNA, the CDR3 is TGTGCCAGCAGCCTGGGACAGGGGACCGGCTATGGCTACACCTTC.

Of note for this clone: A read error may produce the germline difference seen at one junction end. The chain recombines TRBV2 with TRBJ2-1; TRBD2 agrees at 10 bases. The length of the CDR3 is 14 residues. The V gene's germline CDR1 is SNHLY and CDR2 FYNNEI. Written as DNA, the CDR3 is TGTGCCAGCAATGAAGCTAGCGGGGGCTCCCCAGGGTTCTTC. Residues: CASNEASGGSPGFF.

The genes are TRBV5-1 and TRBJ1-4, with D uncertain. There are 15 residues in the CDR3. Trimming shortened V by 3 bases and J by 8 bases, and 17 bases separated the two germline ends. CDR1 is SGHRS and CDR2 is YFSETQ in the germline V gene. In DNA form, the CDR3 reads TGCGCCAGCAGCTCGAATACGGGAATTGGGGAAAAACTGTTTTTT. Translating gives CASSSNTGIGEKLFF.

In this sample, this clone turned up once. The chain links TRBV4-1 to TRBJ2-1, with a tentative D call TRBD2 (5 bases). Between the trimmed V and J ends, which lost 4 bases and 5 bases, there was a span of 9 bases. The germline V gene encodes CDR1 MGHRA and CDR2 YSYEKL. The CDR3 has 13 amino acids. CDR3 region: CASSLGRDNEQFF. The CDR3 DNA reads as TGCGCCAGCAGCCTTGGGCGGGACAATGAGCAGTTCTTC.

This clone showed up just a few times. The rearrangement uses TRBV21-1 and TRBJ1-2; the DNA was not used to check the table's D call, TRBD1. TRBV21-1 is listed as a pseudogene. CDR3 length: 13 residues. As DNA, the CDR3 is TGTGCCAGCAGCAAAGCAGGGGGCGATGGCTACACCTTC. It specifies CASSKAGGDGYTF.

J is TRBJ2-1 and V is TRBV5-6, with 12 bases identical to TRBD2. The CDR3 is 16 amino acids. The germline V gene has CDR1 SGHDT and CDR2 YYEEEE. The J segment lost 7 bases and the V segment lost 5 bases, leaving 10 bases of the junction unmatched. Here the CDR3 DNA reads TGTGCCAGCAGAGTGGGACTAGCGGGTTTGGCGAATGAGCAGTTCTTC. Its protein product is CASRVGLAGLANEQFF.

This chain uses TRBV18 with TRBJ2-5; the D gene is possibly TRBD2 (6 bases). V was trimmed by 6 bases and J by 4 bases, leaving 12 bases between them. Germline V gene sequence: CDR1 KGHSH, CDR2 LQKENI. This CDR3 region has 13 residues. The CDR3 nucleotides read TGTGCCAGCTCTCCTAACGGGGGAGAGACCCAGTACTTC. The encoded protein is CASSPNGGETQYF.

V usage is TRBV7-9 and J usage is TRBJ2-3, with TRBD2 identical over 10 bases. The germline CDR1 and CDR2 sequences are SEHNR and FQNEAQ (reference sequence). The CDR3 consists of 18 residues. Losses at the gene ends were 4 bases for V and 2 bases for J; bases not matched to a gene: 12. CDR3 sequence: CASSSEGALAGITDTQYF. The DNA of the CDR3 is TGTGCCAGCAGCTCAGAGGGGGCACTAGCGGGGATCACAGATACGCAGTATTTT.

This clone was seen only a few times. This chain connects TRBV11-2 to TRBJ2-7; D is unresolved. V dropped 1 base and J dropped 7 bases, with 8 bases sitting between them. Germline loops: CDR1 SGHAT, CDR2 FQNNGV. This CDR3 has 12 residues. The CDR3 nucleotides are TGTGCCAGCAGCTTAGGGCCCAGTGAGCAGTACTTC. The encoded protein is CASSLGPSEQYF. Combining the CDR3 with reference TRBV11-2 and TRBJ2-7 gives the whole variable domain EAGVAQSPRYKIIEKRQSVAFWCNPISGHATLYWYQQILGQGPKLLIQFQNNGVVDDSQLPKDRFSAERLKGVDSTLKIQPAKLEDSAVYLCASSLGPSEQYFGPGTRLTVT.

J is TRBJ1-5 and V is TRBV28, with D maybe TRBD1 (5 bases). The CDR3 sequence is 15 residues long. CDR1 is MDHEN, CDR2 SYDVKM, per germline. V lost 3 bases, J lost 2 bases, and 11 bases lay in between. Here the CDR3 reads CASSLGGTGNQPQHF. DNA for the CDR3: TGTGCCAGCAGTTTGGGGGGAACAGGCAATCAGCCCCAGCATTTT.

The chain recombines TRBV5-4 with TRBJ2-7, with TRBD2 as a possible D gene (5 bases). CDR1 and CDR2 (germline): SGHNT, YYREEE (reference sequence). V lost 0 bases, J lost 3 bases, and 10 bases lay in between. There are 14 residues in the CDR3. The CDR3 DNA reads as TGTGCCAGCAGCTTGGCCGACGGGATCTACGAGCAGTACTTC. This translates into CASSLADGIYEQYF.

The DNA for the CDR3 is TGTGCCAGCAGCGCCGGACTAGCGGGAGATGAGCAGTTCTTC. As protein: CASSAGLAGDEQFF. The chain uses TRBV7-9 and TRBJ2-1, with 13 bases that match TRBD2. Germline CDR1 and CDR2: SEHNR and FQNEAQ (reference sequence). V lost 5 bases to trimming and J lost 8 bases; unmatched junction nucleotides: 3. The CDR3 is 14 residues long.

The J gene is TRBJ2-3, the V gene TRBV14; D not certain. V gave up 4 bases and J gave up 1 base, with 9 bases separating them. Germline values: CDR1 SGHDN, CDR2 FVKESK. This CDR3 has 14 residues. CDR3 in DNA: TGTGCCAGCAGCCCTATGTTGGGCACAGATACGCAGTATTTT. This sequence encodes CASSPMLGTDTQYF.

The CDR3 bases are TGTGCCAGCAGCCCTCAGACAGGGGACGGTCAGCCCCAGCATTTT. Its translation: CASSPQTGDGQPQHF. This chain connects TRBV7-8 to TRBJ1-5; 8 bases map to TRBD1. CDR3 size: 15 residues. Germline CDR1 SGHVS, CDR2 FQNEAQ. V was pared by 5 bases and J by 6 bases, with 9 bases of the junction left unmatched.

The V and J genes are TRBV4-3 and TRBJ2-1; a possible D gene is TRBD2 (5 bases). Trimming shortened V by 0 bases and J by 9 bases, and 12 bases separated the two germline ends. This CDR3 is built from 14 residues. Looked up from germline, CDR1 is LGHNA and CDR2 is YSLEER. The DNA for the CDR3 is TGCGCCAGCAGCCAAGAATCGGGGTTTTTTGAGCAGTTCTTC. It translates to CASSQESGFFEQFF.

This clone has only one observation. The chain combines TRBV19 with TRBJ1-5; maybe TRBD1 (5 bases). This CDR3 comprises 16 residues. V lost 1 base and J 6 bases, leaving 16 bases between the germline ends. Germline values: CDR1 LNHDA, CDR2 SQIVND (reference sequence). The CDR3 region is CASSIVRAGGRQPQHF. For the CDR3, the DNA is TGTGCCAGTAGTATAGTCAGGGCAGGCGGACGTCAGCCCCAGCATTTT.